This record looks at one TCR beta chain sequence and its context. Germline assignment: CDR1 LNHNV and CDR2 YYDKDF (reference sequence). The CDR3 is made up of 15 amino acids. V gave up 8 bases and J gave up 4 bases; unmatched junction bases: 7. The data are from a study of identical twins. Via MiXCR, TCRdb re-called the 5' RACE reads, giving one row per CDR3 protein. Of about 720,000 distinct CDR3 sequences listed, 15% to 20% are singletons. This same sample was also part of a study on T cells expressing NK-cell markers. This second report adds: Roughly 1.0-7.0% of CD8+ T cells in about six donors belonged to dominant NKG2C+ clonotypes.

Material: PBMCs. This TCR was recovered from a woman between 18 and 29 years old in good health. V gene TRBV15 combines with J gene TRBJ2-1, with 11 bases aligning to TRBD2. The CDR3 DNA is TGTGCCACCCTAAAGACTAGCGGGGTGTACAATGAGCAGTTCTTC. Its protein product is CATLKTSGVYNEQFF.